A selection of T cell receptor beta chains follows, all from one sample in a study of T cells after yellow fever vaccination. MiXCR, run by TCRdb on the 5' RACE reads, gives a single entry per CDR3 protein. The sample consists of approximately 300,000 distinct CDR3 sequences, about 6.9% of them appearing once. Here the sequenced sample was PBMCs, taken roughly seven weeks after the first yellow fever vaccination. These receptors were collected from a man between 18 and 29 years old who received the YFV17D yellow fever vaccine. CDR3s include the opening cysteine and the closing phenylalanine or tryptophan. The D gene is left open where the match is weak. For some rows the clone size is stated as once, few or many, or as a class when expanded; others skip it.

clone_size cdr3_length d_call j_call v_call cdr3_aa cdr3_nt
few 14 TRBD1 TRBJ2-4 TRBV20-1 CSARDRGAKNIQYF TGCAGTGCTAGGGACAGGGGAGCCAAAAACATTCAGTACTTC
few 13 TRBD1 TRBJ1-6 TRBV5-1 CASSWDSPSPLHF TGCGCCAGCAGCTGGGACAGTCCTTCACCCCTCCACTTT
- 15 - TRBJ2-3 TRBV19 CASSTLGSSTDTQYF TGTGCCAGTAGTACCCTAGGAAGTAGCACAGATACGCAGTATTTT
- 14 - TRBJ1-1 TRBV9 CASSVEALNTEAFF TGTGCCAGCAGCGTAGAGGCTCTGAACACTGAAGCTTTCTTT
- 16 TRBD1 TRBJ1-1 TRBV3-1 CASSHWTGTMNTEAFF TGTGCCAGCAGCCACTGGACAGGGACCATGAACACTGAAGCTTTCTTT
- 12 - TRBJ2-1 TRBV30 CAWEMSYNEQFF TGTGCCTGGGAAATGTCTTACAATGAGCAGTTCTTC
- 14 - TRBJ2-3 TRBV19 CASSIAVSTDTQYF TGTGCCAGTAGTATTGCGGTTAGCACAGATACGCAGTATTTT
few 14 TRBD1 TRBJ1-5 TRBV20-1 CSASGGRSNQPQHF TGCAGTGCCTCAGGGGGGCGTAGCAATCAGCCCCAGCATTTT
- 14 - TRBJ1-4 TRBV27 CASKLGHHNEKLFF TGTGCCAGCAAGTTGGGACACCATAATGAAAAACTGTTTTTT
many 13 TRBD1 TRBJ2-1 TRBV10-2 CASSGQGADEQFF TGCGCCAGCAGTGGACAGGGGGCAGATGAGCAGTTCTTC
many 14 - TRBJ1-4 TRBV4-3 CASSRARGGEKLFF TGCGCCAGCAGCCGAGCACGTGGGGGGGAAAAACTGTTTTTT
few 14 TRBD2 TRBJ2-1 TRBV5-6 CASSSSGGANEQFF TGTGCCAGCAGCTCTAGCGGGGGGGCGAATGAGCAGTTCTTC
few 16 - TRBJ1-6 TRBV6-4 CASIRGRSSYNSPLHF TGTGCCAGCATTCGGGGGAGAAGCTCCTATAATTCACCCCTCCACTTT
few 15 TRBD1 TRBJ2-6 TRBV27 CASGRTGFGANVLTF TGTGCCAGCGGACGGACAGGGTTTGGGGCCAACGTCCTGACTTTC
- 15 - TRBJ2-5 TRBV14 CASSQVRAGQETQYF TGTGCCAGCAGCCAAGTGCGGGCGGGCCAAGAGACCCAGTACTTC
few 16 TRBD2 TRBJ2-3 TRBV7-2 CASQRRGVTSTDTQYF TGTGCCAGCCAGCGGCGGGGGGTAACTAGCACAGATACGCAGTATTTT
- 15 - TRBJ1-1 TRBV7-9 CASSSLGGGRTEAFF TGTGCCAGCAGCTCATTGGGGGGAGGGCGGACTGAAGCTTTCTTT
many 16 - TRBJ1-1 TRBV4-2 CASSRLGVQANTEAFF TGTGCCAGCAGCAGACTAGGGGTCCAGGCGAACACTGAAGCTTTCTTT
many 14 TRBD1 TRBJ1-4 TRBV12-3/TRBV12-4 CASSRGQLNEKLFF TGTGCCAGCAGCCGGGGACAGCTTAATGAAAAACTGTTTTTT
- 15 - TRBJ1-2 TRBV12-3/TRBV12-4 CASSSRRGLNYGYTF TGTGCCAGCAGTTCACGCCGGGGTCTGAACTATGGCTACACCTTC
few 16 - TRBJ2-2 TRBV11-1 CASSLMVALNTGELFF TGTGCCAGCAGCCTCATGGTAGCCCTGAACACCGGGGAGCTGTTTTTT
- 15 TRBD2 TRBJ2-1 TRBV11-3 CASSLVAGVYNGQFF TGTGCCAGCAGCTTAGTGGCGGGGGTTTACAATGGGCAGTTCTTC
few 15 TRBD2 TRBJ2-5 TRBV5-1 CASSLSSGNQETQYF TGCGCCAGCAGCTTGTCTAGCGGTAACCAAGAGACCCAGTACTTC
few 15 - TRBJ1-3 TRBV15 CATSRDNGPGNTIYF TGTGCCACCAGCAGAGATAACGGTCCTGGAAACACCATATATTTT
many 12 - TRBJ2-7 TRBV25-1 CASSMDSYEQYF TGTGCCAGCAGTATGGATTCCTACGAGCAGTACTTC
few 17 TRBD2 TRBJ2-5 TRBV5-6 CASSFPGSGRVQETQYF TGTGCCAGCAGCTTCCCTGGGAGCGGGAGAGTTCAAGAGACCCAGTACTTC
- 16 TRBD2 TRBJ2-1 TRBV6-1 CASSISAGGPHNEQFF TGTGCCAGCAGTATATCAGCGGGGGGGCCTCACAATGAGCAGTTCTTC
few 13 TRBD1 TRBJ1-2 TRBV20-1 CSASGDRPYGYTF TGCAGTGCTAGCGGGGACAGGCCTTATGGCTACACCTTC
- 17 - TRBJ2-1 TRBV10-3 CAISDLKDSGSYNEQFF TGTGCCATCAGTGATCTCAAAGATAGCGGTTCCTACAATGAGCAGTTCTTC
- 15 TRBD2 TRBJ2-1 TRBV7-3 CASSLYGGAGNEQFF TGTGCCAGCAGCTTATACGGGGGGGCAGGGAATGAGCAGTTCTTC
many 12 TRBD1 TRBJ2-2 TRBV20-1 CSAGTVSGELFF TGCAGTGCAGGGACAGTCTCCGGGGAGCTGTTTTTT
few 14 - TRBJ1-3 TRBV20-1 CSAWDPGVGNTIYF TGCAGTGCTTGGGACCCGGGCGTTGGAAACACCATATATTTT
- 17 - TRBJ1-6 TRBV5-1 CASSLERRDAGNSPLHF TGCGCCAGCAGCTTGGAACGCCGGGACGCGGGTAATTCACCCCTCCACTTT
- 16 - TRBJ2-2 TRBV5-1 CASRPPGASNTGELFF TGCGCCAGCAGACCTCCTGGCGCCTCGAACACCGGGGAGCTGTTTTTT
- 14 TRBD1 TRBJ2-2 TRBV10-3 CAITPRQGTGELFF TGTGCCATAACCCCGAGACAGGGCACCGGGGAGCTGTTTTTT
few 13 TRBD1 TRBJ2-7 TRBV6-2/TRBV6-3 CASRRTGQYEQYF TGTGCCAGCAGGCGGACAGGCCAATACGAGCAGTACTTC
- 15 - TRBJ2-3 TRBV20-1 CSAILPRSRGDMQYF TGCAGTGCCATATTACCGAGGTCCAGGGGAGATATGCAGTATTTT
- 17 TRBD2 TRBJ2-3 TRBV4-1 CASSSLTSGGRTDTQYF TGCGCCAGCAGCTCATTGACTAGCGGGGGGCGAACAGATACGCAGTATTTT
- 17 - TRBJ2-1 TRBV15 CATSRVEGGIRDNEQFF TGTGCCACCAGCAGAGTCGAGGGGGGCATTCGTGACAATGAGCAGTTCTTC
few 15 - TRBJ1-6 TRBV5-6 CASSLERQSYSPLHF TGTGCCAGCAGCTTGGAGCGACAGAGCTATTCACCCCTCCACTTT
- 14 TRBD1 TRBJ1-1 TRBV7-2 CASSLTYRGAEAFF TGTGCCAGCAGCTTAACTTACAGGGGCGCTGAAGCTTTCTTT
- 14 - TRBJ1-6 TRBV4-2 CASSQDGRDSPLHF TGTGCCAGCAGCCAAGATGGGAGAGATTCACCCCTCCACTTT